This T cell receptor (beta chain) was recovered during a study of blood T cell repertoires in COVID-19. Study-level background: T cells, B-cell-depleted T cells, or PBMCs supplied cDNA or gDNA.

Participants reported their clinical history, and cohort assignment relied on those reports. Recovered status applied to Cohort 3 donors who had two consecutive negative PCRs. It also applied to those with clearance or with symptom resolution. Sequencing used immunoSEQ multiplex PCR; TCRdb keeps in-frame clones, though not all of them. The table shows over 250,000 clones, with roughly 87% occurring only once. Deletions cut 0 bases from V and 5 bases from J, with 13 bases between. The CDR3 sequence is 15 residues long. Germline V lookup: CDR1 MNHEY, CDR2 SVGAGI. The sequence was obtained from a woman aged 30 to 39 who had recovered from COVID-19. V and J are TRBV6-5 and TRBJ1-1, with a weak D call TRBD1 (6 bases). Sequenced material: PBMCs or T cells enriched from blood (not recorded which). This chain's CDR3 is CASSYSAPRGTEAFF. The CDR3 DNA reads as TGTGCCAGCAGTTACTCGGCACCTAGGGGGACTGAAGCTTTCTTT.